The 25 T cell receptor beta chains below all came from one sample that was sequenced in a study of shared clonotypes between healthy human individuals. The assay was immunoSEQ multiplex PCR, and TCRdb's table has in-frame clones only and misses some. Among under 1,900,000 clones listed, approximately 98.5% were seen once. What was sequenced was naive CD4+ T cells sorted from blood. This sample's subset: CD45RA+ positively selected. The receptors were sampled from a man aged 25-40 years in good health.

The rearrangement joins TRBV9 to TRBJ1-2; no definite D call. CDR1 is SGDLS and CDR2 is YYNGEE in the germline V gene. This CDR3 has 12 residues. Trimming left V 7 bases short and J 5 bases short, with 12 bases between. CDR3 in DNA: TGTGCCAGCGGCGGTTCGGCTTATGGCTACACCTTC. Translated, it gives CASGGSAYGYTF.

The chain carries TRBV11-2 and TRBJ2-7, with unresolved D. CDR1 SGHAT and CDR2 FQNNGV come from the germline V gene. The CDR3 sequence is 15 residues long. The V end lost 1 base, the J end lost 0 bases, and 10 bases lay between the germline ends. The CDR3 DNA sequence: TGTGCCAGCAGCTTAGTCCCAGGAAGCTCCTACGAGCAGTACTTC. It specifies CASSLVPGSSYEQYF.

The J gene is TRBJ1-1, the V gene TRBV4-3; D is ambiguous. The germline V and J ends were trimmed by 4 bases and 3 bases, with 15 bases remaining between them. The CDR3 has 15 residues. Looked up from germline, CDR1 is LGHNA and CDR2 is YSLEER. The CDR3 spells CASSPGFRTDTEAFF. CDR3 nucleotide sequence: TGCGCCAGCAGCCCGGGCTTCCGGACGGACACTGAAGCTTTCTTT.

The rearrangement joins TRBV14 to TRBJ2-7, with 12 bases aligning to TRBD2. The V gene's germline CDR1 is SGHDN and CDR2 FVKESK. V was clipped by 4 bases and J by 6 bases; unmatched bases: 7. This CDR3 comprises 15 residues. CDR3: CASSLRTSGIGEQYF. CDR3 bases: TGTGCCAGCAGCCTGCGGACTAGCGGGATTGGCGAGCAGTACTTC.

This chain joins TRBV7-9 and TRBJ2-5, with 9 nucleotides matching TRBD1. This CDR3 region has 17 residues. The V segment lost 2 bases and the J segment 0 bases; nucleotides outside the gene matches: 7. CDR1 and CDR2 (germline): SEHNR, FQNEAQ (reference sequence). CDR3 loop: CASSLPIRDRDQETQYF. In DNA, the CDR3 is TGTGCCAGCAGCTTACCTATAAGGGACAGGGACCAAGAGACCCAGTACTTC.

The rearrangement joins TRBV27 to TRBJ2-7; 12 nucleotides match TRBD2. The CDR3 spans 16 residues. V was clipped by 5 bases and J by 3 bases; unmatched bases: 8. Germline assignment: CDR1 MNHEY and CDR2 SMNVEV (reference sequence). The CDR3 region has the DNA TGTGCCAGCAGTCCCGGGACTAGCGGGTTTGTCTACGAGCAGTACTTC. This gives the protein CASSPGTSGFVYEQYF.

The chain is built from TRBV5-8 and TRBJ2-5; 9 bases match TRBD2. The closer fit of TRBJ2-7 to the DNA end suggests the J call may be wrong. The CDR3 contains 15 residues. The V gene's germline CDR1 is SGHTS and CDR2 YDEGEE. The CDR3 here is CASSKVAGEPYEQYF. The CDR3 DNA is TGTGCCAGCAGTAAAGTAGCGGGAGAACCCTACGAGCAGTACTTC.

The chain couples TRBV11-2 to TRBJ1-5; no definite D call. The V and J ends lost 4 bases and 6 bases respectively, with 10 bases between them. The V gene's germline CDR1 is SGHAT and CDR2 FQNNGV. This CDR3 is 13 amino acids long. The CDR3 sequence: CASSSVPGQPQHF. DNA of the CDR3: TGTGCCAGCAGCTCCGTACCTGGTCAGCCCCAGCATTTT.

The J gene is TRBJ2-7, the V gene TRBV28, with TRBD1 matching over 11 bases. Germline V gives CDR1 MDHEN, CDR2 SYDVKM. This CDR3 comprises 15 residues. V lost 8 bases, J lost 5 bases, and 11 bases stayed unmatched. The CDR3 sequence: CASSLWGQGVDEQYF. CDR3 DNA sequence: TGTGCCAGCTCTCTTTGGGGACAGGGGGTCGACGAGCAGTACTTC.

The rearrangement joins TRBV28 to TRBJ2-1, with D tentatively TRBD1 or TRBD2 (5 bases each). The CDR3 length is 23 residues. Per the germline V gene, CDR1 is MDHEN and CDR2 is SYDVKM. The V end was cut by 4 bases, the J end by 1 base, with 35 bases between. The CDR3 sequence: CASSSQPLNKVGGRMASYNEQFF. The CDR3 nucleotides are TGTGCCAGCAGTTCCCAACCCCTTAACAAGGTTGGGGGACGGATGGCGTCCTACAATGAGCAGTTCTTC.

The rearrangement uses TRBV1 and TRBJ2-5. TRBV1 is classified as a pseudogene. This CDR3 spans 15 amino acids. CDR3 DNA: TGCACCAGCAGCCAACGTTATTCAGGAGCGGAGACCCAGTACTTC. This translates into CTSSQRYSGAETQYF.

V gene TRBV5-6 combines with J gene TRBJ1-1, with 7 nucleotides matching TRBD1. V lost 1 base, J lost 5 bases, and 2 bases stayed unmatched. In germline, CDR1 is SGHDT, CDR2 YYEEEE. The CDR3 has 13 residues. The CDR3 here is CASSLQGVTEAFF. The CDR3 DNA is TGTGCCAGCAGCTTGCAGGGGGTTACTGAAGCTTTCTTT.

The chain employs TRBV7-8 and TRBJ2-3; perhaps D is TRBD1 or TRBD2 (5 bases each). CDR1 is SGHVS and CDR2 is FQNEAQ in the germline V gene. The CDR3 consists of 16 residues. V gave up 1 base and J gave up 2 bases, with 13 bases separating them. As DNA, the CDR3 is TGTGCCAGCAGCTTAGTCCGGGGCCAGGCCACAGATACGCAGTATTTT. This sequence encodes CASSLVRGQATDTQYF.

This clone was seen just once. The gene calls are TRBV2 and TRBJ2-2; D gene ambiguous. The CDR3 is 14 amino acids. The V gene lost 0 bases and the J gene lost 2 bases, with 4 bases spanning the gap. The germline gives CDR1 SNHLY, CDR2 FYNNEI. CDR3 in DNA: TGTGCCAGCAGTGAAGCGCTAAACACCGGGGAGCTGTTTTTT. Its protein is CASSEALNTGELFF.

The V and J genes are TRBV9 and TRBJ1-2; TRBD1 agrees at 12 bases. Trimming at V came to 4 bases and at J to 7 bases, leaving 11 bases not matched to a gene. Germline assignment: CDR1 SGDLS and CDR2 YYNGEE. The CDR3 is 16 residues long. CDR3 loop: CASSTGTGGVLGGYTF. The CDR3, as DNA: TGTGCCAGCAGCACCGGGACAGGGGGCGTACTGGGTGGCTACACCTTC.

This chain joins TRBV7-9 and TRBJ2-1; 9 bases are a match to TRBD2. Germline V gene lookup returns CDR1 SEHNR and CDR2 FQNEAQ (reference sequence). Germline trimming cut 1 base from V and 4 bases from J; bases unmatched to any gene: 5. CDR3 size: 16 residues. CDR3 amino acids: CASSLGPLAGYNEQFF. The CDR3 region has the DNA TGTGCCAGCAGCTTAGGACCTCTAGCGGGATACAATGAGCAGTTCTTC.

The CDR3 nucleotides read TGCGCCAGCAGCTTTGGGGACAGGGACTCAGATACGCAGTATTTT. Its translation: CASSFGDRDSDTQYF. The chain recombines TRBV5-1 with TRBJ2-3; TRBD1 matches 9 bases. The CDR3 has 15 residues. Germline V gives CDR1 SGHRS, CDR2 YFSETQ. Trimming at V came to 2 bases and at J to 4 bases, leaving 5 bases not matched to a gene.

This chain joins TRBV18 and TRBJ2-3, with 7 bases that match TRBD1. Germline loops: CDR1 KGHSH, CDR2 LQKENI. This CDR3 comprises 15 residues. With 3 bases clipped from V and 3 bases from J, the junction kept 6 bases outside the gene matches. CDR3 in DNA: TGTGCCAGCTCACCCCGACAGGGAACGACAGATACGCAGTATTTT. Its translation is CASSPRQGTTDTQYF.

This chain uses TRBV30 with TRBJ1-1, with D possibly being TRBD1 (5 bases). This CDR3 is 12 amino acids long. Germline V CDR1 and CDR2: GTSNPN, SVGIG (reference sequence). The germline V and J ends were trimmed by 4 bases and 6 bases, with 12 bases remaining between them. The CDR3 protein is CAWTAWDAEAFF. For the CDR3, the DNA is TGTGCCTGGACCGCTTGGGACGCTGAAGCTTTCTTT.

The V and J genes are TRBV5-4 and TRBJ2-2, with TRBD1 matching over 7 bases. The CDR3 length is 16 residues. Germline CDR1 SGHNT, CDR2 YYREEE (reference sequence). Unmatched junction bases numbered 11, after V lost 5 bases and J lost 4 bases. CDR3 nucleotide sequence: TGTGCCAGCAGGTCCAACAGGGGTGCCGTCACCGGGGAGCTGTTTTTT. Its translation: CASRSNRGAVTGELFF.

The chain is built from TRBV5-1 and TRBJ2-5, with D tentatively TRBD1 (5 bases). The CDR3 has 13 amino acids. Germline assignment: CDR1 SGHRS and CDR2 YFSETQ. Trimming removed 1 base from V and 5 bases from J, with 9 bases in between. The CDR3 DNA reads TGCGCCAGCAGCTTGTTCAGGGCGGAGACCCAGTACTTC. Amino acid sequence: CASSLFRAETQYF.

This clone has only a few counts. The rearrangement links TRBV7-9 to TRBJ1-4; the D gene is possibly TRBD1 (5 bases). Germline V gene lookup returns CDR1 SEHNR and CDR2 FQNEAQ (reference sequence). The CDR3 consists of 12 residues. Trimming shortened V by 4 bases and J by 13 bases, and 13 bases separated the two germline ends. The CDR3, as DNA: TGTGCCAGCAGCTCACCGGGACTCCGACTGTTTTTT. As protein: CASSSPGLRLFF.

The V call is TRBV19, the J call TRBJ2-2; D uncertain. V lost 7 bases, J lost 3 bases, and 6 bases lay in between. In germline, CDR1 is LNHDA, CDR2 SQIVND (reference sequence). This CDR3 spans 12 amino acids. The CDR3 loop reads CASIKYTGELFF. The CDR3 coding sequence is TGTGCCAGTATTAAGTACACCGGGGAGCTGTTTTTT.

This clone was observed once. The rearrangement uses TRBV5-4 and TRBJ2-3; tentative D call: TRBD2 (5 bases). V dropped 2 bases and J dropped 0 bases, with 10 bases sitting between them. The CDR3 has 15 residues. Germline CDR1 SGHNT, CDR2 YYREEE (reference sequence). CDR3 nucleotides: TGTGCCAGCAGCTTACCGGGAAGGAGCACAGATACGCAGTATTTT. Protein sequence: CASSLPGRSTDTQYF.

The chain joins TRBV25-1 to TRBJ1-3; TRBD1 might be the D (5 bases). CDR1 and CDR2 from the germline V gene are MGHDK and SYGVNS. The germline V and J ends were trimmed by 7 bases and 0 bases, with 10 bases remaining between them. This CDR3 is 14 amino acids long. As DNA, the CDR3 is TGTGCCAGCACCCCTACAGGCTCTGGAAACACCATATATTTT. This translates into CASTPTGSGNTIYF.